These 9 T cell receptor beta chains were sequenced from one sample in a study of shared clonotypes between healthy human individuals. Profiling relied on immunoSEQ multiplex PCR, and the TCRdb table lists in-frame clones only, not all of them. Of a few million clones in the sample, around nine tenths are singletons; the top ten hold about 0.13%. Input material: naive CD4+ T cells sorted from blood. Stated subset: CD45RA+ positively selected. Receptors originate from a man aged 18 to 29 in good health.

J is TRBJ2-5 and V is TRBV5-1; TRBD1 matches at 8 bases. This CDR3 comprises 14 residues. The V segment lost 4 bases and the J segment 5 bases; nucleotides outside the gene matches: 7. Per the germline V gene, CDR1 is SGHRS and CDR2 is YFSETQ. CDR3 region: CASSRDRGTETQYF. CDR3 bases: TGCGCCAGCAGCCGAGACAGGGGAACGGAGACCCAGTACTTC.

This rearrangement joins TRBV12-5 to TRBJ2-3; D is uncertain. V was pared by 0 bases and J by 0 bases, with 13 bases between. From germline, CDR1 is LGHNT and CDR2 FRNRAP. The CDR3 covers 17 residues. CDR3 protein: CASGLVTVSSSTDTQYF. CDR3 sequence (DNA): TGTGCTAGTGGTTTGGTAACGGTCTCCTCAAGCACAGATACGCAGTATTTT.

The CDR3 is CASSLGGPGANVLTF. The CDR3 region has the DNA TGTGCCAGCAGCTTGGGGGGACCTGGGGCCAACGTCCTGACTTTC. The chain has TRBV7-2 and TRBJ2-6, with D perhaps matching TRBD2 (6 bases). The CDR3 runs to 15 residues. Trimming took off 3 bases at V and 2 bases at J, with 8 bases between the two ends. Germline V gene sequence: CDR1 SGHTA, CDR2 FQGNSA.

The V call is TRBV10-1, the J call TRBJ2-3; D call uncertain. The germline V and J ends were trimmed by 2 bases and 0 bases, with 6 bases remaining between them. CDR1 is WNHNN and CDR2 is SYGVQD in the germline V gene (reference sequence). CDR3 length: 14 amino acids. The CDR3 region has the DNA TGCGCCAGCAGTGAGCACCCCAGCACAGATACGCAGTATTTT. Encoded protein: CASSEHPSTDTQYF.

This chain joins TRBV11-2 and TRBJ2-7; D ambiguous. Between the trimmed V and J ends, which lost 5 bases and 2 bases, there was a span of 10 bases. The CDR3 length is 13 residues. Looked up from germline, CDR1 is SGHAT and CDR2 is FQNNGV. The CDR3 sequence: CASSKSETYEQYF. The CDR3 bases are TGTGCCAGCAGCAAGAGTGAGACCTACGAGCAGTACTTC.

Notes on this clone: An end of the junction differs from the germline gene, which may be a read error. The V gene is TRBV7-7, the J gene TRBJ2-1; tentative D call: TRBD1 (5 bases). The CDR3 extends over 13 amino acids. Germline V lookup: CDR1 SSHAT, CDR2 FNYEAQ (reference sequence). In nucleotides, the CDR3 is TGTGCTAGCAGCTTAGCAGGGATCAATGAGCAGTTCTTC. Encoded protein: CASSLAGINEQFF.

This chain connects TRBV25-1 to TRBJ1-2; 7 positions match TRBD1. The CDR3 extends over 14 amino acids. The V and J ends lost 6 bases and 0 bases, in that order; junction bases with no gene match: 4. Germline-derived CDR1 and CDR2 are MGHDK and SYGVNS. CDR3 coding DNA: TGTGCCAGCAGCAAAGGGACAGCTAACTATGGCTACACCTTC. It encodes CASSKGTANYGYTF.

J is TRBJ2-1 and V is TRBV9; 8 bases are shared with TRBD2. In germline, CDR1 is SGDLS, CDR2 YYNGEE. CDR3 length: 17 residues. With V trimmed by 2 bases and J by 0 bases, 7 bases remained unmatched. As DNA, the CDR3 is TGTGCCAGCAGCGTCGGGTTAGCGGGGTACTCCTACAATGAGCAGTTCTTC. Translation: CASSVGLAGYSYNEQFF.

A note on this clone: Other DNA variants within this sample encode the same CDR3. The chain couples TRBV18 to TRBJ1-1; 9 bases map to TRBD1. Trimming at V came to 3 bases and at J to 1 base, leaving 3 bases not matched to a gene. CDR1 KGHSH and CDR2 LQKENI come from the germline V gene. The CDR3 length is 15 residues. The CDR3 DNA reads TGTGCCAGCTCACCTAAGGGACAGGGGAACACTGAAGCTTTCTTT. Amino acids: CASSPKGQGNTEAFF.